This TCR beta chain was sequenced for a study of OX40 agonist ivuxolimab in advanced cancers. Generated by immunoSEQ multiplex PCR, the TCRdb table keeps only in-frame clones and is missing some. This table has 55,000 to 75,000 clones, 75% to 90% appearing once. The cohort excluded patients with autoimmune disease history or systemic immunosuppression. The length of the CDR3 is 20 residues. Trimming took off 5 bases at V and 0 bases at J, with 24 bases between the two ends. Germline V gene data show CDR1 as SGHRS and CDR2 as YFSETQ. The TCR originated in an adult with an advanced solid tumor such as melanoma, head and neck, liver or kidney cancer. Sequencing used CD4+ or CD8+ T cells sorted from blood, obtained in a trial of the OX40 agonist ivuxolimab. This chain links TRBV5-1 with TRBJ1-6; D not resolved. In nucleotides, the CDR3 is TGCGCCAGCAGATCTATCGTGGGCTCACAGAGGAGCTCCTATAATTCACCCCTCCACTTT. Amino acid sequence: CASRSIVGSQRSSYNSPLHF.